This T cell receptor (beta chain) derives from a study of T cell repertoires in cytomegalovirus infection (dated by TCRdb to about 2019). A note on the overall study: The HLA type of each donor mattered for the analysis, because public TCR beta signatures pointed to carriage of CMV infection along with the matching HLA type.

Sequencing was carried out with an Illumina HiSeq 1500. The public sequencing data were trimmed at Q25 with fastp and processed into clonotypes with MiXCR by TCRdb, which kept only in-frame beta chains. Under each unique CDR3 protein, matching rows form one entry showing the most common genes and DNA. The sample yields 290,000 or so distinct CDR3 sequences; about 9.1% were counted once. The biggest ten clones account for around 2.4% of the sample. V and J are truncated by 2 bases and 7 bases respectively, leaving an intervening sequence of 9 bases. From the germline V gene, CDR1 is SGHVS and CDR2 is FQNEAQ. The CDR3 contains 12 residues, cysteine and phenylalanine counted. Only CDR3 DNA remains: 36 bases, in frame from the first base. This clonotype was picked up many times. Its recognized antigen is unknown. Nothing much larger sits one base from this clone, and base qualities are not available. General conclusions and limits of the study: In both this cohort and an independent cohort of approximately 350 donors, the cumulative frequency of public TCR beta family members distinguished carriers of CMV infection plus the relevant HLA type. The ex vivo response was dominated by HLA-C-restricted CMV-specific TCR beta clonotypes, which also provided the single most frequent clonotype in two of eight donors.

This receptor chain uses TRBV7-8 and TRBJ2-7; the D region possibly corresponds to TRBD1 (6 bases align). The sample was PBMCs. This TCR was recovered from a human donor in good health (CMV status not recorded). Some clones in this sample may be carry-over from other donors' samples. CDR3 protein: CASSLTRGEQYF. The sequenced DNA is TGTGCCAGCAGCTTAACTAGGGGGGAGCAGTACTTC.